The rows below give T cell receptor beta chains drawn from one sample of a study of cytomegalovirus exposure and HLA in healthy donors. The protocol was immunoSEQ multiplex PCR, while the TCRdb copy is restricted to in-frame clones and leaves out a portion. Of more than 140,000 clones listed, about 75% were seen once; the top ten hold around 0.7%. Sequencing was carried out using PBMCs. The receptors here all came from a male donor in good health and CMV-seronegative. The CDR3 runs from the conserved cysteine through the conserved F or W. Each record gives: J gene, clone size, V gene, D gene, CDR3 protein, CDR3 DNA. A D gene is named only where the DNA matches it firmly. Size is omitted from some rows. Given values are once, few, many or a class for expanded clones.

TRBJ2-7 . TRBV21-1 . CASSKVDSSYEQYF TGTGCCAGCAGCAAAGTGGACAGCTCCTACGAGCAGTACTTC
TRBJ1-2 . TRBV6-1 TRBD1 CASSETKTGGYGYTF TGTGCCAGCAGTGAAACGAAGACAGGGGGCTATGGCTACACCTTC
TRBJ2-7 . TRBV4-3 . CASNGTVEGPNEQYF TGCGCCAGCAACGGGACAGTGGAGGGGCCAAACGAGCAGTACTTC
TRBJ1-2 few TRBV5-4 TRBD1 CASSPGQGAVNYGYTF TGTGCCAGCAGCCCGGGACAGGGGGCGGTTAACTATGGCTACACCTTC
TRBJ2-7 . TRBV5-1 TRBD1 CASSSTGVNSYEQYF TGCGCCAGCAGCTCGACAGGGGTTAACTCCTACGAGCAGTACTTC
TRBJ2-3 . TRBV19 TRBD1 CASTPGQWRDTQYF TGTGCCAGTACCCCGGGACAGTGGAGAGATACGCAGTATTTT
TRBJ1-5 . TRBV27 . CASSPATYSNQPQHF TGTGCCAGCAGTCCCGCCACATATAGCAATCAGCCCCAGCATTTT
TRBJ1-2 . TRBV18 TRBD1 CASSPRTGAHGYTF TGTGCCAGCTCACCCCGGACAGGGGCCCATGGCTACACCTTC
TRBJ1-3 . TRBV9 TRBD1 CASSVADRGSGNTVYF TGTGCCAGCAGCGTAGCGGACAGGGGTTCAGGAAACACCGTATATTTT
TRBJ1-3 . TRBV19 . CASRPGTLGNTIYF TGTGCCAGTAGGCCAGGGACATTAGGAAACACCATATATTTT
TRBJ1-6 . TRBV6-5 . CASRKGGGSPLHF TGTGCCAGCAGAAAGGGGGGGGGTTCACCCCTCCACTTT
TRBJ2-7 . TRBV7-2 . CASSLDRIPYEQYF TGTGCCAGCAGCTTAGACAGAATTCCCTACGAGCAGTACTTC
TRBJ1-5 . TRBV6-5 . CASSGQINQPQHF TGTGCCAGCAGTGGACAGATCAATCAGCCCCAGCATTTT
TRBJ1-4 . TRBV7-8 . CASSSGPRGEKLFF TGTGCCAGCAGCTCAGGGCCTCGCGGTGAAAAACTGTTTTTT
TRBJ1-3 . TRBV9 TRBD1 CASSGSGTGALSGNTIYF TGTGCCAGCAGCGGATCCGGGACAGGGGCGCTGTCTGGAAACACCATATATTTT
TRBJ1-2 . TRBV19 . CASSIIGVWEDYTF TGTGCCAGTAGTATCATCGGGGTGTGGGAAGACTACACCTTC
TRBJ2-3 . TRBV7-6 . CASSLMGADTQYF TGTGCCAGCAGCTTAATGGGAGCAGATACGCAGTATTTT
TRBJ2-7 . TRBV10-1 TRBD2 CASSMTSGGPTSYEQYF TGCGCCAGCAGTATGACTAGCGGGGGGCCAACCTCCTACGAGCAGTACTTC
TRBJ1-3 once TRBV9 . CASSGLSSGNTIYF TGTGCCAGCAGCGGTCTCAGCTCTGGAAACACCATATATTTT
TRBJ2-5 . TRBV29-1 TRBD2 CSVEFQRGETQYF TGCAGCGTTGAATTCCAGCGGGGGGAGACCCAGTACTTC
TRBJ2-7 . TRBV12-5 TRBD2 CASGLVSLAGYVLFEQYF TGTGCTAGTGGTTTGGTATCGCTAGCGGGATACGTTCTTTTCGAGCAGTACTTC
TRBJ1-1 . TRBV6-1 TRBD1 CASESLGTVNTEAFF TGTGCCAGCGAGAGTCTTGGGACAGTTAACACTGAAGCTTTCTTT
TRBJ2-3 . TRBV5-1 TRBD1 CASSRGQGQDTQYF TGCGCCAGCAGCAGAGGACAGGGGCAAGATACGCAGTATTTT
TRBJ1-1 . TRBV30 . CASKQMNTEAFF TGTGCCTCGAAACAGATGAACACTGAAGCTTTCTTT
TRBJ2-5 . TRBV7-8 . CASSPQGTSQETQYF TGTGCCAGCAGCCCTCAAGGGACATCGCAAGAGACCCAGTACTTC
TRBJ1-2 . TRBV18 TRBD1 CASSERQGDGYTF TGTGCCAGCTCCGAAAGGCAGGGGGATGGCTACACCTTC
TRBJ1-5 . TRBV7-2 TRBD1 CASSLDRVRAPGNQPQHF TGTGCCAGCAGTCTAGACAGGGTTCGCGCCCCTGGCAATCAGCCCCAGCATTTT
TRBJ2-1 . TRBV7-9 TRBD1 CASSPRDRYNEQFF TGTGCCAGCAGCCCTCGGGACAGGTACAATGAGCAGTTCTTC
TRBJ2-7 . TRBV27 TRBD1 CASRKQGKMEYEQYF TGTGCCAGCAGGAAACAGGGGAAGATGGAGTACGAGCAGTACTTC
TRBJ1-2 . TRBV19 . CASTSRHRESYGYTF TGTGCCAGTACCTCTAGACACAGGGAATCCTATGGCTACACCTTC
TRBJ1-2 . TRBV29-1 . CSESDGYTF TGCAGCGAATCAGATGGCTACACCTTC
TRBJ1-3 . TRBV30 . CAWSYGNSGNTIYF TGTGCCTGGAGTTACGGTAACTCTGGAAACACCATATATTTT
TRBJ2-7 . TRBV5-1 . CASSFQTTYEQYF TGCGCCAGCAGCTTCCAGACTACCTACGAGCAGTACTTC
TRBJ2-3 once TRBV7-6 TRBD1 CASSWTGEGTDTQYF TGTGCCAGCAGCTGGACAGGGGAGGGAACAGATACGCAGTATTTT
TRBJ1-5 once TRBV19 . CASSTPEGYQPQHF TGTGCCAGTAGTACGCCAGAGGGTTATCAGCCCCAGCATTTT
TRBJ1-3 . TRBV7-9 TRBD1 CASSLGQGNTIYF TGTGCCAGCAGCTTAGGACAGGGGAACACCATATATTTT
TRBJ2-7 . TRBV5-4 TRBD1 CASSLQGNSYEQYF TGTGCCAGCAGCTTACAGGGGAACTCGTACGAGCAGTACTTC
TRBJ1-1 few TRBV11-3 . CASSLVPGRNTEAFF TGTGCCAGCAGCTTGGTTCCAGGAAGGAACACTGAAGCTTTCTTT
TRBJ1-1 . TRBV7-2 TRBD1 CASSPQGTGSYTEAFF TGTGCCAGCAGCCCTCAGGGGACAGGGTCTTACACTGAAGCTTTCTTT
TRBJ2-7 . TRBV6-5 . CASSGTATYEQYF TGTGCCAGCAGTGGGACTGCTACCTACGAGCAGTACTTC
TRBJ2-3 . TRBV6-6 TRBD2 CASSYELAGTDTQYF TGTGCCAGCAGCTACGAACTAGCGGGCACAGATACGCAGTATTTT
TRBJ2-2 . TRBV4-1 TRBD2 CASSQDRRSGGTGELFF TGCGCCAGCAGCCAAGACAGGAGGAGCGGGGGCACCGGGGAGCTGTTTTTT
TRBJ2-5 . TRBV7-4 TRBD2 CASSLGPSLGRGSQETQYF TGTGCCAGCAGCTTAGGGCCCTCCTTGGGGCGGGGGAGCCAAGAGACCCAGTACTTC
TRBJ1-5 . TRBV9 . CASSVDGSRPQHF TGTGCCAGCAGCGTAGACGGGAGTAGGCCCCAGCATTTT
TRBJ2-7 . TRBV4-3 TRBD2 CASSQDWASGGEQYF TGCGCCAGCAGCCAAGATTGGGCTAGCGGGGGGGAGCAGTACTTC
TRBJ1-2 . TRBV29-1 TRBD1 CSVPGQGVRGYTF TGCAGCGTTCCGGGACAGGGGGTTCGCGGCTACACCTTC
TRBJ1-1 few TRBV27 . CASSLGAQGGTEAFF TGTGCCAGCAGTTTAGGCGCTCAGGGCGGAACTGAAGCTTTCTTT
TRBJ1-1 once TRBV5-1 . CASSSQGGRTEAFF TGCGCCAGCAGCTCGCAGGGAGGGCGCACTGAAGCTTTCTTT
TRBJ1-5 . TRBV9 . CASSPEGGGSNQPQHF TGTGCCAGCAGCCCAGAGGGCGGAGGGAGCAATCAGCCCCAGCATTTT
TRBJ1-5 . TRBV6-1 TRBD1 CASSTRGTGMEPQHF TGTGCCAGCAGTACGCGGGGGACAGGGATGGAGCCCCAGCATTTT
TRBJ2-1 . TRBV18 . CASSPRDKGGNEQFF TGTGCCAGCTCACCAAGGGACAAAGGGGGCAATGAGCAGTTCTTC
TRBJ2-1 . TRBV27 TRBD1 CASSSGTGSYNEQFF TGTGCCAGCAGCTCCGGGACAGGGTCCTACAATGAGCAGTTCTTC
TRBJ2-7 . TRBV18 . CASSLYRGEQYF TGTGCCAGCTCTTTATACCGGGGGGAGCAGTACTTC
TRBJ2-7 . TRBV6-5 . CASSFKYEQYF TGTGCCAGCAGTTTCAAATACGAGCAGTACTTC
TRBJ1-3 . TRBV6-1 . CASSEWRDSGNTIYF TGTGCCAGCAGTGAATGGAGGGACTCTGGAAACACCATATATTTT
TRBJ2-2 . TRBV19 . CASSIGLTGELFF TGTGCCAGTAGTATAGGGCTTACCGGGGAGCTGTTTTTT
TRBJ1-1 . TRBV2 . CASTRFTGDEAFF TGTGCCAGCACAAGATTCACAGGAGATGAAGCTTTCTTT
TRBJ1-2 . TRBV6-1 TRBD1 CAGSEQGQTNYGYTF TGTGCCGGCAGCGAACAGGGGCAAACTAACTATGGCTACACCTTC
TRBJ2-1 . TRBV29-1 TRBD2 CSVEPGLAASYNEQFF TGCAGCGTTGAACCGGGACTAGCGGCTTCCTACAATGAGCAGTTCTTC
TRBJ2-1 few TRBV11-3 . CASSLGQAGPYNEQFF TGTGCCAGCAGCTTAGGACAGGCCGGCCCCTACAATGAGCAGTTCTTC